These 5 T cell receptor beta chains were all obtained from the same sample, sequenced in a study of OX40 agonist ivuxolimab in advanced cancers. The protocol was immunoSEQ multiplex PCR, while the TCRdb copy is restricted to in-frame clones and leaves out a portion. This sample has about 55,000 clones, with approximately 80% found just once. This specimen was CD4+ or CD8+ T cells sorted from blood, taken in a trial of the OX40 agonist ivuxolimab. These receptors all stem from an adult with an advanced solid tumor such as melanoma, head and neck, liver or kidney cancer.

The rearrangement links TRBV18 to TRBJ2-2; D is ambiguous. The CDR3 runs 15 residues. V was pared by 1 base and J by 3 bases, with 9 bases between. CDR1 and CDR2 (germline): KGHSH, LQKENI. CDR3 sequence reads: CASSPLSIDTGELFF. The CDR3 coding sequence is TGTGCCAGCTCACCACTAAGTATAGACACCGGGGAGCTGTTTTTT.

This clone has just one count. This chain uses TRBV19 with TRBJ1-1; D is uncertain. Germline V gene sequence: CDR1 LNHDA, CDR2 SQIVND (reference sequence). Trimming took off 0 bases at V and 6 bases at J, with 17 bases between the two ends. The CDR3 contains 16 residues. This CDR3 is CASSIDEFGIPPEAFF. CDR3 DNA sequence: TGTGCCAGTAGTATAGATGAGTTTGGCATCCCTCCTGAAGCTTTCTTT.

CDR3 in DNA: TGTGCCAGCAGCCGACCACTAGCGGGAGATACGCAGTATTTT. Protein product: CASSRPLAGDTQYF. The chain employs TRBV7-2 and TRBJ2-3; the match to TRBD2 covers 9 bases. V was pared by 5 bases and J by 5 bases, with 5 bases of the junction left unmatched. This CDR3 spans 14 amino acids. Germline CDR1 SGHTA, CDR2 FQGNSA.

The chain is built from TRBV2 and TRBJ1-5; the D is unclear. The length of the CDR3 is 14 residues. Looked up from germline, CDR1 is SNHLY and CDR2 is FYNNEI. Trimming stripped 6 bases from V and 5 bases from J, with 14 bases between. CDR3 protein: CASSQQPHYQPQHF. CDR3 nucleotides: TGTGCCAGCAGCCAGCAACCTCATTATCAGCCCCAGCATTTT. The full variable domain, rest sourced from reference TRBV2 and TRBJ1-5, is EPEVTQTPSHQVTQMGQEVILRCVPISNHLYFYWYRQILGQKVEFLVSFYNNEISEKSEIFDDQFSVERPDGSNFTLKIRSTKLEDSAMYFCASSQQPHYQPQHFGDGTRLSIL.

This chain connects TRBV5-1 to TRBJ2-1; D is unresolved. This CDR3 has 12 amino acids. The germline V and J ends were trimmed by 0 bases and 16 bases, with 14 bases remaining between them. In germline, CDR1 is SGHRS, CDR2 YFSETQ. The CDR3 loop reads CASSLARDPHFF. The CDR3 nucleotides are TGCGCCAGCAGCTTGGCCCGCGATCCTCACTTCTTC.